This TCR beta chain is from a study of T cells in Graves' hyperthyroidism and ophthalmopathy (dated by TCRdb to the late 2010s). Broadly, across the study: Peripheral blood samples were taken at the time of initial diagnosis, prior to any treatment. The approximately 90 discovery patients were divided at random into training and test sets in a 7:3 ratio. Prospective prediction of ophthalmopathy was tested in an independent validation cohort consisting of some 20 hyperthyroidism patients and 17 patients who later progressed to ophthalmopathy. Once sampling was done, hyperthyroidism patients were given methimazole at a starting dose of 30 mg daily, whereas ophthalmopathy patients were given high-dose intravenous methylprednisolone. To identify distinguishing TCR V-J signatures, a discovery cohort of some 99 patients was used, comprising 43 with Graves' ophthalmopathy and under 60 with stable Graves' hyperthyroidism. TCR Vbeta CDR3 sequencing of some 140 peripheral blood samples (43 ophthalmopathy, approximately 80 hyperthyroidism and approximately 17 progressor patients) is reported in the paper. In addition, the study compared T-cell repertoires in thyroid tissue and in blood from roughly 6 Graves' hyperthyroidism patients.

The germline V gene encodes CDR1 MDHEN and CDR2 SYDVKM. Spanning cysteine to phenylalanine, the CDR3 consists of 16 amino acids. Only the CDR3 region is kept as DNA, spanning 48 bases read in frame from base 1. The germline V end is reduced by 3 bases and the J end by 0 bases; junction bases left unmatched: 4. The TCR beta CDR3 regions were amplified from RNA transcripts. The first round of RT-PCR for the TCR CDR3 was performed with the HTBI primer set and the Qiagen OneStep RT-PCR kit. A second multiplex PCR round built the libraries, followed by size selection and purification. The libraries were sequenced on an Illumina HiSeq2000 using paired-end 100 bp reads. The study's own analysis went as follows. SOAPnuke was used to process the raw data, removing reads that contained adapters or uncalled bases, had a mean Phred below 15, or lacked an exact match to the constant primer or identifier. COPE v1.2.5 was used to merge high-quality paired reads, and clonotypes were defined as unique nucleotide sequences. Clonotypes were aligned to IMGT TRBV, TRBD and TRBJ reference segments using MiTCR v1.1. Only V-J combinations with frequency above 0.0001, covering roughly 99% of repertoires, were analysed. The TCS score was defined as F50 (clonal expansion) divided by E x V (chaos), with BLOSUM62-based TCRdist calculated between CDR3 peptides within each V-J. Welch's t-statistics and random forest reduced fewer than 600 V-J features to 10 to 15, which were used in a naive Bayes classifier (R e1071). Clones were called with MiXCR by TCRdb after fastp trimmed the public reads at Q25, and only in-frame beta chains were retained. CDR3 protein sequences are deduplicated, and each keeps its most common genes and DNA. The authors' filters were not applied to this entry. The sample records more than 600,000 distinct CDR3 sequences, about 16% of which are singletons. The ten largest clones capture approximately 8% of the sample.

Paper-wide results and their limitations: In validation, the model predicted progression to ophthalmopathy a median of 6.5 months before onset, with around 70% sensitivity and roughly 77% specificity. In cross-validation, a model built on a 13 V-J signature told ophthalmopathy apart from stable hyperthyroidism with 87.88% sensitivity and roughly 81% specificity, and in testing the same model reached 80%/75%. No statistical method was used to fix the sample size in advance, and group allocation was not hidden from the investigators. Most expanded thyroid clonotypes (frequency above 0.001) were also detected in blood, suggesting blood repertoires may reflect thyroid immune responses.

A patient counted as having stable Graves' hyperthyroidism if no progression to ophthalmopathy occurred over 18 months of follow-up. Hyperthyroidism patients were newly diagnosed, with disease duration under 2 months, and aged 18 to 65 years. Any patient with an uncontrolled infection, another autoimmune disease, pregnancy or lactation was excluded. Diagnoses were established on the basis of clinical symptoms, serum thyroxine and TRAb, thyroid ultrasound, and orbital computed tomography. PBMCs were separated from roughly 9.3 ml of fresh peripheral blood using Ficoll-Paque density gradient centrifugation. Total RNA was extracted with Trizol reagent, and quality was checked on an Agilent 2100 Bioanalyzer. Note on this clonotype: Its cognate antigen has yet to be identified. Since a much larger clone is just one base distant, this may be a read error.

The TCR comes from a man aged 18 to 30 with Graves' hyperthyroidism. The rearrangement combines TRBV28 with TRBJ2-7; 11 central bases correspond to TRBD1. Sequenced: blood. The CDR3 region: CASSLWDRGVSYEQYF. The DNA sequence follows: TGTGCCAGCAGTTTGTGGGACAGGGGGGTCTCCTACGAGCAGTACTTC.